The subject of this entry is one T cell receptor (beta chain). In the original analysis: Researchers report that nucleated cell counts were estimated from reference gene primer amplification. Clones were sequenced by immunoSEQ multiplex PCR, and TCRdb holds only the in-frame ones, with some missing. That table is the source of V, J and clone size, and D and trimming were worked out from the DNA. There are under 300,000 clones in the sample; 75% to 85% occur only once, and around 6% lies in the top ten. There are 16 residues in the CDR3. The germline gives CDR1 SGHDN, CDR2 FVKESK. The V end lost 4 bases, the J end lost 0 bases, and 15 bases lay between the germline ends. The data derive from a study of blood T cell repertoires in COVID-19. Across the whole study: COVID-19 samples, acute and convalescent, were from the United States, Italy and Spain. Nucleic acid was either cDNA or gDNA, and it came from T cells, B-cell-depleted T cells, or PBMCs.

The clonotype was recovered from a human donor in a cohort sampled during active COVID-19. Specimen: peripheral blood. The chain couples TRBV14 to TRBJ2-5, with D perhaps TRBD2 (5 bases). CDR3 residues: CASSRESSDYQETQYF. In DNA, the CDR3 is TGTGCCAGCAGCCGCGAGAGTAGCGATTACCAAGAGACCCAGTACTTC.